The 32 T cell receptor beta chains reported below all come from one sample, sequenced in a study of shared clonotypes between healthy human individuals. In the naive CD8 group, cells lacked CD45RO and were positively selected for CCR7, so terminally differentiated effector memory CD45RA+ cells were left out. Sequencing was performed with immunoSEQ multiplex PCR; in TCRdb, only in-frame clones are kept and a portion is missing. The sample lists about 2 million clones; about 95% were seen once. Specimen: naive CD8+ T cells sorted from blood. Source of these receptors: a man between 18 and 29 years old in good health.

This chain links TRBV27 with TRBJ1-2; D not resolved. V was cut by 3 bases and J by 4 bases, with 15 bases left in between. Germline CDR1 reads MNHEY; CDR2 reads SMNVEV (reference sequence). The CDR3 covers 15 residues. CDR3 in DNA: TGTGCCAGCAGTTTTGTGGGAGGAGGGCTCTATGGCTACACCTTC. This sequence encodes CASSFVGGGLYGYTF.

The chain joins TRBV4-1 to TRBJ1-1; D not certain. Germline V CDR1 and CDR2: MGHRA, YSYEKL. Trimming cost V 1 base and J 2 bases, with 8 bases left between them. The CDR3 sequence is 14 residues long. The CDR3 bases are TGCGCCAGCAGCCAAGGGAACCATAACACTGAAGCTTTCTTT. This codes for CASSQGNHNTEAFF.

The chain combines TRBV27 with TRBJ2-2, with TRBD2 matching 9 bases. V was clipped by 5 bases and J by 6 bases; unmatched bases: 10. CDR3 size: 16 residues. CDR1 is MNHEY, CDR2 SMNVEV, per germline (reference sequence). The CDR3 DNA follows: TGTGCCAGCAGTCCCTATAGCGGGAGTTATCCCGGGGAGCTGTTTTTT. Translation gives CASSPYSGSYPGELFF.

The chain has TRBV28 and TRBJ2-3, with unresolved D. In germline, CDR1 is MDHEN, CDR2 SYDVKM. The length of the CDR3 is 15 residues. V lost 3 bases, J lost 2 bases, and 12 bases lay in between. The CDR3 coding sequence is TGTGCCAGCAGTTTGTTGGCCTCTCCCACAGATACGCAGTATTTT. This sequence encodes CASSLLASPTDTQYF.

V usage is TRBV11-2 and J usage is TRBJ2-1, with 13 bases matching TRBD2. V lost 2 bases, J lost 12 bases, and 10 bases stayed unmatched. Germline CDR1 SGHAT, CDR2 FQNNGV. This CDR3 is built from 16 residues. The CDR3 region is CASSLRTSGGPMGQFF. The CDR3 nucleotides are TGTGCCAGCAGCTTACGGACTAGCGGGGGCCCGATGGGGCAGTTCTTC.

This chain connects TRBV13 to TRBJ2-2, with 7 bases that match TRBD2. The V gene's germline CDR1 is PRHDT and CDR2 FYEKMQ (reference sequence). The J segment lost 7 bases and the V segment lost 5 bases, leaving 10 bases of the junction unmatched. This CDR3 has 15 residues. The chain's CDR3 is CASSPMGGSIGELFF. The CDR3 DNA reads as TGTGCCAGCAGCCCGATGGGAGGGAGCATCGGGGAGCTGTTTTTT.

The chain carries TRBV9 and TRBJ2-3, with D possibly TRBD2 on 5 matching bases. Trimming shortened V by 3 bases and J by 2 bases, and 10 bases separated the two germline ends. Germline V gene lookup returns CDR1 SGDLS and CDR2 YYNGEE. The CDR3 has 14 amino acids. CDR3 residues: CASSAEGFTDTQYF. As DNA, the CDR3 is TGTGCCAGCAGCGCCGAGGGTTTCACAGATACGCAGTATTTT. Using reference TRBV9 and TRBJ2-3 for the parts outside the CDR3, the full variable domain is DSGVTQTPKHLITATGQRVTLRCSPRSGDLSVYWYQQSLDQGLQFLIQYYNGEERAKGNILERFSAQQFPDLHSELNLSSLELGDSALYFCASSAEGFTDTQYFGPGTRLTVL.

The chain carries TRBV7-9 and TRBJ2-3; TRBD2 is a possible D gene (6 bases). Trimming removed 4 bases from V and 4 bases from J, with 12 bases in between. This CDR3 has 14 amino acids. The V gene's germline CDR1 is SEHNR and CDR2 FQNEAQ (reference sequence). The CDR3 DNA sequence: TGTGCCAGCAGCTCCGCGACTAGGGCAGATACGCAGTATTTT. This gives the protein CASSSATRADTQYF.

Comment on this clone: Other nucleotide sequences in the sample specify the same CDR3. The chain links TRBV27 to TRBJ2-7, with TRBD2 matching over 7 bases. The CDR3 has 12 residues. V was clipped by 5 bases and J by 5 bases; unmatched bases: 3. Germline CDR1 and CDR2: MNHEY and SMNVEV (reference sequence). The CDR3 loop is CASSLRGDEQYF. For the CDR3, the DNA is TGTGCCAGCAGTCTCCGGGGGGACGAGCAGTACTTC.

This chain uses TRBV27 with TRBJ1-3, with a weak D call TRBD1 (6 bases). Germline CDR1 is MNHEY and CDR2 is SMNVEV (reference sequence). The CDR3 is made up of 15 amino acids. V gave up 5 bases and J gave up 0 bases, with 11 bases separating them. CDR3 DNA sequence: TGTGCCAGCAGTACAGGGCTCCTCTCTGGAAACACCATATATTTT. It encodes CASSTGLLSGNTIYF.

The gene calls are TRBV14 and TRBJ2-7, with D perhaps TRBD2 (5 bases). The V end lost 1 base, the J end lost 3 bases, and 10 bases lay between the germline ends. The CDR3 totals 14 residues. Germline CDR1 is SGHDN and CDR2 is FVKESK. The DNA for the CDR3 is TGTGCCAGCAGCCAAGGAAGAGGGTACTACGAGCAGTACTTC. Amino acid sequence: CASSQGRGYYEQYF.

The chain has TRBV14 and TRBJ2-5; D may correspond to TRBD1 or TRBD2 (5 bases each). V lost 1 base and J 5 bases, leaving 11 bases between the germline ends. Germline CDR1 and CDR2: SGHDN and FVKESK. The CDR3 is 14 residues long. CDR3 nucleotide sequence: TGTGCCAGCAGCCAAGGCATTTGGGGGGAGACCCAGTACTTC. It codes for CASSQGIWGETQYF. Combining the CDR3 with reference TRBV14 and TRBJ2-5 gives the whole variable domain EAGVTQFPSHSVIEKGQTVTLRCDPISGHDNLYWYRRVMGKEIKFLLHFVKESKQDESGMPNNRFLAERTGGTYSTLKVQPAELEDSGVYFCASSQGIWGETQYFGPGTRLLVL.

The chain is built from TRBV15 and TRBJ1-2; D is unresolved. This CDR3 comprises 14 residues. Germline values: CDR1 LNHNV, CDR2 YYDKDF (reference sequence). Trimming stripped 1 base from V and 0 bases from J, with 6 bases between. CDR3 protein: CATSRVETNYGYTF. The CDR3 DNA sequence: TGTGCCACCAGCAGAGTTGAAACTAACTATGGCTACACCTTC.

A remark on this clone: The sample carries other DNA sequences with the same CDR3. The chain carries TRBV4-3 and TRBJ1-6; D unresolved. Germline loops: CDR1 LGHNA, CDR2 YSLEER. V was pared by 0 bases and J by 7 bases, with 7 bases between. CDR3 size: 14 residues. Here the CDR3 DNA reads TGCGCCAGCAGCCAAGATGGTGGGAATTCACCCCTCCACTTT. Its protein product is CASSQDGGNSPLHF.

The J gene is TRBJ2-4, the V gene TRBV27; the match to TRBD2 covers 14 bases. J was trimmed by 5 bases and V by 3 bases; bases with no gene match: 9. Germline CDR1 reads MNHEY; CDR2 reads SMNVEV (reference sequence). The length of the CDR3 is 18 residues. CDR3 coding DNA: TGTGCCAGCAGTTTGATCCCCCGACTAGCGGGAGGGGAAAACATTCAGTACTTC. Translation: CASSLIPRLAGGENIQYF.

The chain links TRBV6-5 to TRBJ1-5; possible D gene TRBD1, 5 bases. CDR1 and CDR2 (germline): MNHEY, SVGAGI. The CDR3 has 14 amino acids. V gave up 2 bases and J gave up 5 bases, with 10 bases separating them. The CDR3 bases are TGTGCCAGCAGTTACCGAGACAGTGATCAGCCCCAGCATTTT. This sequence encodes CASSYRDSDQPQHF.

The V call is TRBV11-2, the J call TRBJ1-5, with D hard to call. Trimming removed 2 bases at V and 3 bases at J, with 11 bases between. CDR1 is SGHAT, CDR2 FQNNGV, per germline. The CDR3 runs 15 residues. Here the CDR3 DNA reads TGTGCCAGCAGCTTACCACTAGGAAACAATCAGCCCCAGCATTTT. It encodes CASSLPLGNNQPQHF.

The J gene is TRBJ2-5, the V gene TRBV5-6; D possibly matches TRBD1 or TRBD2 (6 bases each). The V gene lost 2 bases and the J gene lost 5 bases, with 10 bases spanning the gap. This CDR3 has 13 amino acids. The germline V gene has CDR1 SGHDT and CDR2 YYEEEE. The CDR3 DNA is TGTGCCAGCAGCTTAGGGGGGTACGAGACCCAGTACTTC. Translation: CASSLGGYETQYF.

V gene TRBV28 combines with J gene TRBJ2-7; TRBD1 agrees at 9 bases. The trim removed 2 bases at V and 3 bases at J, leaving 2 bases unmatched. This CDR3 is 14 amino acids long. Per the germline V gene, CDR1 is MDHEN and CDR2 is SYDVKM. The CDR3 reads CASSLTGQGYEQYF. In nucleotides, the CDR3 is TGTGCCAGCAGTTTAACGGGACAGGGCTACGAGCAGTACTTC.

This clone has a handful of counts. The chain combines TRBV6-6 with TRBJ1-1; D ambiguous. Germline V gives CDR1 MNHNY, CDR2 SVGAGI (reference sequence). Between the trimmed V and J ends, which lost 4 bases and 2 bases, there was a span of 8 bases. This CDR3 is built from 13 residues. The CDR3 nucleotides are TGTGCCAGCAGTTTGGGAGATAACACTGAAGCTTTCTTT. Amino acid sequence: CASSLGDNTEAFF.

The rearrangement joins TRBV25-1 to TRBJ2-6, with no clear D. CDR1 is MGHDK, CDR2 SYGVNS, per germline. Trimming removed 5 bases from V and 2 bases from J, with 4 bases in between. The CDR3 spans 13 residues. This CDR3 is CASSPPGANVLTF. The CDR3 DNA reads TGTGCCAGCAGTCCCCCTGGGGCCAACGTCCTGACTTTC.

Only one count was recorded for this clone. The V and J genes are TRBV6-6 and TRBJ2-7, with 8 bases fitting TRBD2. Per the germline V gene, CDR1 is MNHNY and CDR2 is SVGAGI (reference sequence). V dropped 4 bases and J dropped 7; count of bases not matched to a gene: 9. There are 14 residues in the CDR3. The CDR3 region is CASSLAGSALEQYF. DNA of the CDR3: TGTGCCAGCAGTTTAGCGGGGTCGGCCCTTGAGCAGTACTTC.

This chain connects TRBV15 to TRBJ1-1, with no clear D. Per germline, CDR1 LNHNV and CDR2 YYDKDF (reference sequence). V lost 1 base and J lost 5, with 8 bases in between. The CDR3 has 13 amino acids. This CDR3 reads CATSRAGQTEAFF. DNA for the CDR3: TGTGCCACCAGCAGAGCTGGGCAGACTGAAGCTTTCTTT.

Details on this clone: Other DNA sequences from this sample encode an identical CDR3 as well. In nucleotides, the CDR3 is TGCAGTGCTAGAGTGGTCAATGAGCAGTTCTTC. Its translation is CSARVVNEQFF. The chain links TRBV20-1 to TRBJ2-1; D call uncertain. CDR1 and CDR2 from the germline V gene are DFQATT and SNEGSKA (reference sequence). The ends were cut back, 1 base at V and 6 bases at J, with 4 bases in the middle. This CDR3 is 11 amino acids long.

The chain is built from TRBV7-6 and TRBJ1-3, with TRBD1 as a possible D gene (6 bases). The CDR3 is 15 amino acids. CDR1 and CDR2 (germline): SGHVS, FNYEAQ. The germline V and J ends were trimmed by 3 bases and 0 bases, with 9 bases remaining between them. The CDR3 DNA sequence: TGTGCCAGCAGCTTCGGGGACATCTCTGGAAACACCATATATTTT. It encodes CASSFGDISGNTIYF. The entire variable domain, with the rest obtained from reference TRBV7-6 and TRBJ1-3, is as follows: GAGVSQSPRYKVTKRGQDVALRCDPISGHVSLYWYRQALGQGPEFLTYFNYEAQQDKSGLPNDRFSAERPEGSISTLTIQRTEQRDSAMYRCASSFGDISGNTIYFGEGSWLTVV.

The chain joins TRBV9 to TRBJ2-3, with 8 bases fitting TRBD2. CDR1 is SGDLS, CDR2 YYNGEE, per germline. There are 17 residues in the CDR3. V shed 0 bases and J 0 bases; nucleotides not matched to a gene: 6. The CDR3 sequence is CASSVEGAGVSTDTQYF. DNA for the CDR3: TGTGCCAGCAGCGTAGAGGGAGCGGGGGTTAGCACAGATACGCAGTATTTT.

The CDR3 reads CASSLKGDSIHEQYF. The CDR3 DNA reads TGCGCCAGCAGCTTGAAGGGGGACAGTATTCACGAGCAGTACTTC. The rearrangement uses TRBV5-1 and TRBJ2-7; TRBD1 agrees at 7 bases. There are 15 residues in the CDR3. Losses at the gene ends were 1 base for V and 5 bases for J; bases not matched to a gene: 9. Germline V CDR1 and CDR2: SGHRS, YFSETQ.

Comments on this clone: Other DNA variants within this sample encode the same CDR3. This chain uses TRBV11-1 with TRBJ2-5, with a weak D call TRBD2 (5 bases). The germline gives CDR1 SGHAT, CDR2 FQDESV (reference sequence). The V and J ends lost 4 bases and 2 bases respectively, with 5 bases between them. This CDR3 has 12 amino acids. CDR3 bases: TGTGCCAGCAGCTCGGGGCAAGAGACCCAGTACTTC. Translated: CASSSGQETQYF.

The chain is built from TRBV27 and TRBJ2-7; 7 positions agree with TRBD1. The CDR3 totals 14 residues. Unmatched junction bases numbered 8, after V lost 6 bases and J lost 3 bases. Germline CDR1 and CDR2: MNHEY and SMNVEV (reference sequence). In DNA form, the CDR3 reads TGTGCCAGCAGGGAAACCGGACAGGTCTACGAGCAGTACTTC. This codes for CASRETGQVYEQYF.

About this clone: This CDR3 is also generated by other DNA sequences in the sample. This rearrangement joins TRBV7-9 to TRBJ2-7, with TRBD1 matching over 7 bases. V trimming: 5 bases; J trimming: 3 bases; junction bases outside the gene matches: 7. The CDR3 is made up of 14 amino acids. Germline CDR1 is SEHNR and CDR2 is FQNEAQ (reference sequence). CDR3 bases: TGTGCCAGCAGCCCCAGGGACAGTGACTACGAGCAGTACTTC. It specifies CASSPRDSDYEQYF.

V usage is TRBV6-5 and J usage is TRBJ1-1; possible D gene TRBD1, 5 bases. V lost 0 bases, J lost 6 bases, and 14 bases lay in between. The CDR3 contains 15 residues. In germline, CDR1 is MNHEY, CDR2 SVGAGI. The CDR3 DNA reads TGTGCCAGCAGTTACTCCGGCGAGGGGCGGGCTGAAGCTTTCTTT. This sequence encodes CASSYSGEGRAEAFF.

The rearrangement uses TRBV6-5 and TRBJ1-1; D is possibly TRBD1 (6 bases). The germline V gene has CDR1 MNHEY and CDR2 SVGAGI. The CDR3 consists of 15 residues. The V end was cut by 0 bases, the J end by 3 bases, with 11 bases between. CDR3 sequence reads: CASSYSPPGDTEAFF. The CDR3 DNA sequence: TGTGCCAGCAGTTACTCACCTCCAGGGGACACTGAAGCTTTCTTT.